This TCR beta chain was recovered during a study of CDR3 diversity in severe acne. CDR1 is MGHRA, CDR2 YSYEKL, per germline. The CDR3 runs 14 residues. V lost 1 base, J lost 8 bases, and 11 bases lay in between. This clonotype was counted many times. TCRdb reprocessed the PCR reads via MiXCR and lists one record per CDR3 protein. This table has under 95,000 distinct CDR3 sequences, over 45% appearing once. The clonotype comes from a male donor in good health, serving as a control. What was sequenced was blood. The V call is TRBV4-1, the J call TRBJ1-4, with D unclear. The CDR3 DNA is TGCGCCAGCAGCCAAGGGGTTTTAGGCGAAAAACTGTTTTTT. This encodes CASSQGVLGEKLFF.